This entry concerns a single TCR beta chain. These data belong to a study of shared clonotypes between healthy human individuals. The naive CD8 subset, CD45RO-negative cells positively selected for CCR7, excluded terminally differentiated effector memory CD45RA+ cells. TCRdb keeps only in-frame clones here, not all; method: immunoSEQ multiplex PCR. The sample shows nearly 2 million clones, less than 95% of them seen only once. The sample consisted of naive CD8+ T cells sorted from blood. The receptor was derived from a man aged 18-30 years in good health.

CDR3 sequence reads: CASSYEGLGQPQHF. The CDR3 DNA reads as TGTGCCAGCAGTTACGAGGGTTTAGGGCAGCCCCAGCATTTT. This rearrangement joins TRBV6-6 to TRBJ1-5; D is unresolved. The CDR3 runs to 14 residues. V lost 2 bases and J 7 bases, leaving 12 bases between the germline ends. In germline, CDR1 is MNHNY, CDR2 SVGAGI (reference sequence).